The 21 T cell receptor beta chains presented below share a single source sample, sequenced in a study of glioma-infiltrating T cells after dendritic cell vaccination. Sequencing was performed with immunoSEQ multiplex PCR; in TCRdb, only in-frame clones are kept and a portion is missing. The repertoire has about 92,000 clones, 80% to 90% of them found once; the top ten carry about a sixth. The specimen was blood, collected before dendritic cell vaccination. The receptors come from a human donor with glioblastoma.

The chain combines TRBV6-6 with TRBJ2-5; D is unclear. This CDR3 has 14 residues. Germline-derived CDR1 and CDR2 are MNHNY and SVGAGI (reference sequence). Between the trimmed V and J ends, which lost 0 bases and 2 bases, there was a span of 7 bases. The CDR3 nucleotides read TGTGCCAGCAGTTACTCCGCAGGACAAGAGACCCAGTACTTC. Amino acids: CASSYSAGQETQYF.

The gene calls are TRBV13 and TRBJ2-1, with D possibly TRBD2 on 6 matching bases. CDR1 and CDR2 from the germline V gene are PRHDT and FYEKMQ (reference sequence). The CDR3 contains 13 residues. V was shortened by 2 bases and J by 7 bases, with 9 bases between the two germline ends. CDR3 sequence (DNA): TGTGCCAGCAGCTTACGGGAGAGAAATGAGCAGTTCTTC. The encoded protein is CASSLRERNEQFF.

The V and J genes are TRBV15 and TRBJ1-4; no reliable D call. Per the germline V gene, CDR1 is LNHNV and CDR2 is YYDKDF (reference sequence). The CDR3 loop spans 14 amino acids. V was clipped by 0 bases and J by 6 bases, with 8 bases between them. The CDR3 sequence: CATSRDRQDEKLFF. The CDR3 DNA reads as TGTGCCACCAGCAGAGATCGGCAGGATGAAAAACTGTTTTTT.

This clone was observed a single time. The rearrangement links TRBV7-2 to TRBJ2-7; no clear D. The CDR3 is 12 residues long. V lost 2 bases and J 3 bases, leaving 5 bases between the germline ends. Germline CDR1 and CDR2: SGHTA and FQGNSA. CDR3 DNA: TGTGCCAGCAGCTTACCCCGCTACGAGCAGTACTTC. As protein: CASSLPRYEQYF.

The J gene is TRBJ2-3, the V gene TRBV6-5; no reliable D call. The germline V and J ends were trimmed by 0 bases and 5 bases, with 12 bases remaining between them. Germline values: CDR1 MNHEY, CDR2 SVGAGI. The CDR3 has 15 amino acids. The CDR3 DNA sequence: TGTGCCAGCAGTTACTCGGAGTTCGCCTTAGATACGCAGTATTTT. Translating it yields CASSYSEFALDTQYF.

The chain employs TRBV6-1 and TRBJ1-3; no reliable D call. From germline, CDR1 is MNHNS and CDR2 SASEGT. Trimming removed 1 base from V and 4 bases from J, with 14 bases in between. CDR3 length equals 16 residues. The CDR3 sequence is CASSEGALGTGNTIYF. Written as DNA, the CDR3 is TGTGCCAGCAGTGAAGGGGCCCTCGGAACCGGAAACACCATATATTTT.

The chain joins TRBV7-3 to TRBJ2-3; tentatively, D is TRBD1 (6 bases). This CDR3 has 16 residues. The V gene lost 1 base and the J gene lost 8 bases, with 19 bases spanning the gap. The germline V gene encodes CDR1 SGHTA and CDR2 FQGTGA. The chain's CDR3 is CASSLKQGTLEITQYF. In DNA form, the CDR3 reads TGTGCCAGCAGCTTAAAACAGGGCACGCTCGAAATTACGCAGTATTTT.

The V call is TRBV5-6, the J call TRBJ2-4, with TRBD1 identical over 10 bases. V shed 5 bases, J shed 3 bases, and the junction held 2 bases outside the gene matches. The CDR3 extends over 14 amino acids. Looked up from germline, CDR1 is SGHDT and CDR2 is YYEEEE. CDR3 in DNA: TGTGCCAGCAGTGGGACAGGGGTCAAAAACATTCAGTACTTC. Protein product: CASSGTGVKNIQYF.

This chain connects TRBV10-1 to TRBJ1-2, with unresolved D. Germline values: CDR1 WNHNN, CDR2 SYGVQD (reference sequence). There are 13 residues in the CDR3. V dropped 8 bases and J dropped 7 bases, with 17 bases sitting between them. CDR3 region: CASLAGFPSGYTF. CDR3 nucleotides: TGCGCCAGCCTAGCGGGGTTTCCGTCTGGCTACACCTTC.

The chain links TRBV4-3 to TRBJ1-1; no clear D. The germline V and J ends were trimmed by 0 bases and 3 bases, with 11 bases remaining between them. The CDR3 has 15 residues. Germline values: CDR1 LGHNA, CDR2 YSLEER. The DNA for the CDR3 is TGCGCCAGCAGCCAAGACGCGGGGATGGACACTGAAGCTTTCTTT. Protein sequence: CASSQDAGMDTEAFF.

The rearrangement links TRBV5-6 to TRBJ2-5; D might be TRBD2 (6 bases). This CDR3 spans 13 amino acids. From germline, CDR1 is SGHDT and CDR2 YYEEEE. Trimming pared 4 bases from V and 5 bases from J, leaving 12 bases between. The CDR3: CASSRPGVETQYF. Written as DNA, the CDR3 is TGTGCCAGCAGCCGCCCGGGGGTTGAGACCCAGTACTTC.

The V and J genes are TRBV29-1 and TRBJ1-2; D call uncertain. Trimming stripped 6 bases from V and 2 bases from J, with 13 bases between. CDR1 is SQVTM and CDR2 is ANQGSEA in the germline V gene. The CDR3 totals 13 residues. The CDR3 DNA sequence: TGCAGCGTGGAGAGAATTTTAAACTATGGCTACACCTTC. Translated: CSVERILNYGYTF.

The V gene is TRBV9, the J gene TRBJ1-2; 11 positions agree with TRBD1. This CDR3 has 15 amino acids. Per germline, CDR1 SGDLS and CDR2 YYNGEE. Unmatched junction bases numbered 4, after V lost 0 bases and J lost 6 bases. Here the CDR3 reads CASSVGTGGLNGYTF. The CDR3 DNA is TGTGCCAGCAGCGTAGGGACAGGGGGCCTCAATGGCTACACCTTC.

The rearrangement uses TRBV5-6 and TRBJ2-7; D may be TRBD1 (5 bases). V was clipped by 7 bases and J by 2 bases, with 16 bases between them. This CDR3 is 14 amino acids long. CDR1 SGHDT and CDR2 YYEEEE come from the germline V gene. The CDR3: CASAFTQGPYEQYF. Here the CDR3 DNA reads TGTGCCAGCGCCTTTACCCAGGGTCCCTACGAGCAGTACTTC.

This chain uses TRBV30 with TRBJ2-5, with TRBD2 matching 10 bases. CDR1 is GTSNPN, CDR2 SVGIG, per germline (reference sequence). The CDR3 consists of 14 residues. After removal of 5 bases from V and 4 bases from J, the junction contained 7 bases not matched to a gene. As DNA, the CDR3 is TGTGCCTGGGGCTTTATAGCGGGAGGAGAGACCCAGTACTTC. Translation: CAWGFIAGGETQYF.

The chain employs TRBV9 and TRBJ1-1, with 7 bases identical to TRBD1. The CDR3 is made up of 15 amino acids. Germline V lookup: CDR1 SGDLS, CDR2 YYNGEE. V lost 1 base and J lost 1; bases outside the gene matches: 4. This chain's CDR3 is CASSVRTGENTEAFF. CDR3 nucleotides: TGTGCCAGCAGCGTACGGACAGGAGAGAACACTGAAGCTTTCTTT.

This clone has just one count. The V call is TRBV27, the J call TRBJ2-5, with 8 bases that match TRBD1. The CDR3 is made up of 15 amino acids. V lost 2 bases to trimming and J lost 4 bases; unmatched junction nucleotides: 6. In germline, CDR1 is MNHEY, CDR2 SMNVEV (reference sequence). The CDR3: CASSLLGTGGETQYF. CDR3 nucleotide sequence: TGTGCCAGCAGTTTACTCGGGACAGGTGGAGAGACCCAGTACTTC.

The J gene is TRBJ2-3, the V gene TRBV19; 12 bases match TRBD2. This CDR3 region has 19 residues. Unmatched junction bases numbered 10, after V lost 3 bases and J lost 0 bases. CDR1 LNHDA and CDR2 SQIVND come from the germline V gene (reference sequence). In DNA, the CDR3 is TGTGCCAGTAGTATTAGGCTAGCGGGAGGGAGCTCTAGCACAGATACGCAGTATTTT. Protein sequence: CASSIRLAGGSSSTDTQYF.

The chain combines TRBV13 with TRBJ2-5; 10 positions match TRBD1. CDR3 size: 16 residues. Germline V gene lookup returns CDR1 PRHDT and CDR2 FYEKMQ (reference sequence). Trimming took 4 bases from V and 0 from J; bases not matched to a gene: 5. CDR3 sequence: CASSSPTGGDQETQYF. The CDR3, as DNA: TGTGCCAGCAGCTCACCGACAGGGGGCGACCAAGAGACCCAGTACTTC.

This clone has just a few counts. The chain uses TRBV19 and TRBJ1-4; the match to TRBD1 covers 7 bases. CDR3 length equals 14 residues. Unmatched junction bases numbered 6, after V lost 6 bases and J lost 5 bases. Germline V gives CDR1 LNHDA, CDR2 SQIVND (reference sequence). This chain's CDR3 is CASRKPGQNEKLFF. The CDR3 nucleotides read TGTGCCAGTAGGAAGCCGGGACAGAATGAAAAACTGTTTTTT.

This chain links TRBV30 with TRBJ2-3; 8 nucleotides agree with TRBD1. V dropped 4 bases and J dropped 4; count of bases not matched to a gene: 7. The CDR3 runs to 14 residues. Germline-derived CDR1 and CDR2 are GTSNPN and SVGIG (reference sequence). CDR3 DNA: TGTGCCTGGACCGGACAGGGAAGCGCAGATACGCAGTATTTT. Translated: CAWTGQGSADTQYF.